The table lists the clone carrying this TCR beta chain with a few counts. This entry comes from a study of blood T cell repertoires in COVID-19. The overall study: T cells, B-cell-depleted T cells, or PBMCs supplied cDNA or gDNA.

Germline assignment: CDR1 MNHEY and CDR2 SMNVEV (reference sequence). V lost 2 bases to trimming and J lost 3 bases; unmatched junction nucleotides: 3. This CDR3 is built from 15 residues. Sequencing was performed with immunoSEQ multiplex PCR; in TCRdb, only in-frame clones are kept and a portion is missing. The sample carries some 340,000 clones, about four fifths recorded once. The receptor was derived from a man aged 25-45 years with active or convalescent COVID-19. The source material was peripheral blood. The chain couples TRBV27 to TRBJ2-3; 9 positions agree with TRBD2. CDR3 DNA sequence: TGTGCCAGCAGTTTAGGGCGGGAGGGGACAGATACGCAGTATTTT. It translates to CASSLGREGTDTQYF.